The text below deals with one T cell receptor beta chain. The antigen it binds to is not known. Per-nucleotide qualities are absent, and no much larger clonotype sits a single base away. The sample originates from a study of cytomegalovirus exposure and HLA in healthy donors (TCRdb year 2017). In terms of the full investigation: According to an earlier analysis of 587 of the donors, 150 million to 200 million T cells yielded 117 million unique TCR beta sequences and 276 Gb of sequence data. An early release that covered some 640 HLA-typed donors contained about 300 gigabases of sequencing data and 65 million to 100 million unique TCR sequences. Among the roughly 390 genotyped donors, around 81% belonged to the genetic ancestry cluster associated with self-reported Caucasian donors. The aim of the study was to test whether cataloging public T cell receptors could identify signatures of past pathogen exposure. Using immunosequencing, the study profiled T cell repertoires from 666 subjects and related those repertoires to cytomegalovirus serostatus. A separate validation cohort of over 95 different subjects was used in addition to the roughly 700-subject first cohort. High-throughput TCR immunosequencing, statistical association of individual TCRs with disease status, and machine learning were combined to predict cytomegalovirus infection status. A later analysis re-analyzed previously published TCR beta repertoires from roughly 690 donors and added high-resolution HLA genotyping to study TCR occurrence patterns. The later analysis used no new phenotypic data to find candidate immune exposures, relying instead on TCR beta sequences and their occurrence across donors. In an earlier analysis of 500 to 650 of the donors, high-throughput TCR beta sequencing was used to judge whether each TCR beta V gene segment behaved as functional or pseudogenic. Alongside the repertoire data, information on donor age, sex, ethnicity and CMV serostatus was compiled. A later genetic analysis took genome-wide SNP genotypes for about 60% of the roughly 670 donors and used that subset as a discovery cohort. Every discovery cohort repertoire had been produced on one sequencing platform. HLA typing included class I and class II loci at four-digit resolution. Typing coverage differed by locus: A, B, C, DRB1 and DQB1 were typed in roughly 629-630 donors, DQA1 in about 500, DPA1 in nearly 610, and DPB1 in 400 to 480. Several DR-DQ haplotypes were treated as single units for association and clustering because of strong linkage in the cohort. On average, about 240,000 unique TCR beta nucleotide sequences were sequenced per donor among 300 to 500 genotyped donors of the cohort, with roughly 18% of those sequences being non-productive.

The cohort comprised some 700 healthy bone marrow donors. All cohort members were sampled while nominally healthy, although unrecorded immune exposures were likely present. The donor tested CMV seropositive and was one of the 289 seropositive cohort members. Each donor provided a peripheral blood sample, and peripheral blood mononuclear cells were used for TCR beta sequencing. Genomic DNA was extracted from the blood cell samples with the Qiagen DNeasy Blood Extraction Kit. CDR1 is given as MDHEN and CDR2 as SYDVKM, both from the germline V gene. The CDR3 covers 15 residues, taking in both the cysteine and the phenylalanine. Kept here is only the CDR3 DNA, which spans 45 bases and is read in frame from base 1. Trimming takes 5 bases off V and 7 bases off J; junction bases not matched to a gene: 13. The method was the immunoSEQ multiplex PCR assay. A mixture of 60 forward primers for TCR Vbeta segments and 13 reverse primers for TCR Jbeta segments was used in the multiplex PCR. Amplification of the CDR3 region of rearranged TCR beta genes was performed with a multiplex PCR assay on genomic DNA. The Illumina HiSeq System was used to sequence the amplified TCR beta libraries as 87-base-pair reads. In the original analysis: Across the 700 or so repertoires, a later analysis counted 78 million or so unique TCR beta chains, roughly 11 million of which were shared by at least two donors. Raw reads were error-corrected and collapsed into unique sequences with a nearest-neighbor algorithm that merged closely related sequences to remove PCR and sequencing errors. CDR3 sequences were aligned to IMGT reference sequences to assign V, D and J gene segments. For a sequence to be retained, at least a six-nucleotide match to both a V gene segment and a J gene segment was required. A rearrangement counted as productive if the CDR3 had no stop codons and remained in frame with V and J, and every other rearrangement counted as non-productive. CDR3 was defined according to IMGT convention as the region running from the second conserved V-encoded cysteine to the conserved J-encoded phenylalanine. The earlier analysis of more than 450 of the donors excluded sequences that lacked an unambiguous match to a single V gene segment. In an earlier analysis of 587 of the donors, V segments were called functional above 56.7% productive rearrangements and were called segregating when the between-donor standard deviation exceeded 5%. A statistical classification framework was built to diagnose cytomegalovirus status from the catalog of TCR beta chain sequences. A later analysis assigned V and J genes by comparing TCR nucleotide sequences with IMGT/GENE-DB human TR gene sequences. The TCRdist pipeline was used in a later analysis to assign CDR3 sequences and most-parsimonious VDJ recombination scenarios. In a later analysis, each TCR beta chain was defined by its CDR3 amino acid sequence together with its V-gene family, and reads without a unique V-gene family were excluded. As a way to deal with suspected cross-contamination and a sequencing artifact, a later analysis dropped roughly 600 nucleotide sequences that were highly shared and had low generation probability. In a later analysis, a clonal expansion index for each public chain was calculated from normalized within-repertoire ranks of inferred template counts. Generation probabilities in a later analysis came from a VDJ recombination model fitted to out-of-frame rearrangements, and those results were checked against IGoR. Hypergeometric tests were used in a later analysis to score TCR-TCR, TCR-HLA and TCR-CMV co-occurrence, with a repertoire-size bias correction applied to the TCR pairs. In a later analysis, false discovery rates were estimated by permuting HLA or CMV assignments 20 times. A later analysis grouped co-occurring TCRs with DBSCAN, adding TCRdist sequence similarity when clustering within HLA-allele-positive subsets. Repertoires with fewer than 30,000 or more than 120,000 public chains, plus five repertoires with anomalous nucleotide sharing, were excluded from co-occurrence clustering. In its TCRdb copy, this immuneACCESS table keeps in-frame sequences only and misses some clones. Where compared with another copy, unresolved V genes explain less than half of these, and the others have no known cause. D and trimming were read from the DNA, whereas the V and J calls and clone size are those reported in that table. The sample profile shows around 190,000 clones; roughly 77% of them were found once. The top ten clones comprise roughly 3.2% of the sample.

The study at large found these results: In a later analysis, HLA-associated TCR beta chains were found to be more clonally expanded and to have lower generation probabilities than equally common non-associated chains. A later analysis reported that several top co-occurrence clusters appeared linked to parvovirus B19, influenza, CMV and Epstein-Barr virus. The authors suggested that the approach could potentially be generalized to other disease states and immunological phenotypes. Across donors, most TCR sequences were observed very rarely, whereas some public TCRs were present in many individuals. A further reported finding was that TCR beta sequences accurately predicted the HLA-A and HLA-B alleles for most subjects in the first cohort. The only immune exposure information available for the cohort was CMV serostatus. A later analysis found that most CMV-associated TCR beta chains appeared HLA-restricted, with HLA associations seemingly driven largely by CMV exposure. This cohort had only TCR beta chains sequenced, and the lack of alpha or paired-chain data limited which features could be detected. The classifier was reported to diagnose cytomegalovirus status with high specificity and sensitivity in both the original and validation cohorts. At a false discovery rate of 0.05, a later analysis linked under 20,000 TCR beta sequences to specific HLA alleles. Broadly in line with IMGT annotations, most TCR beta V segments showed up in productive rearrangements about 90% or about 30% of the time in an earlier analysis of a few hundred of the donors. A cluster of highly shared sequence variants was judged likely to represent a technical artifact of the sequencing pipeline. An association between a missense DCLRE1C variant and V-gene and J-gene trimming of TCR beta chains was found in a later genetic analysis and replicated in an independent cohort. Sequencing depth was assumed to be roughly uniform across donors in the presence/absence analyses, though that assumption may not hold. Some IMGT-functional V segments, including TRBV6-2 and TRBV6-3, could not be told apart with the 87-base-pair reads, so those segments were excluded. Compared with the approximately 670-donor mean, donors in an Asian-associated ancestry cluster had fewer N-insertions in productive TCRs, according to a later genetic analysis. Correlated functional status among segregating V segments might be attributable to linkage disequilibrium, but an unknown experimental factor could not be ruled out. In the study, some 180 TCR beta chains were listed as associated with cytomegalovirus. In a later analysis, TCR association rates were found to vary across HLA loci, with the most associated TCRs seen for DRB1 alleles and the fewest for HLA-C alleles. Because counts were too low, under 20 rarely observed V segments, including chromosome 9 orphons, were left out of the earlier analysis of 587 of the donors. Because HLA typing was unavailable for some donors at each locus, only the typed subset was used in association tests. A few of the identified cytomegalovirus-associated TCR beta chains were confirmed in vitro to be specific for cytomegalovirus antigens. Strong co-occurrence of HLA alleles, especially DR and DQ, made assigning TCR associations to individual alleles difficult.

The chain is made from TRBV28 and TRBJ2-5; TRBD2 matches 7 bases in the middle. The clonotype comes from a man between 35 and 55 years old in good health and CMV-seropositive. The sequencing input was PBMCs. The CDR3 loop reads CASSPPAGVRLTQYF. At the DNA level, the sequence is TGTGCCAGCAGTCCTCCTGCGGGAGTTAGGTTGACCCAGTACTTC.